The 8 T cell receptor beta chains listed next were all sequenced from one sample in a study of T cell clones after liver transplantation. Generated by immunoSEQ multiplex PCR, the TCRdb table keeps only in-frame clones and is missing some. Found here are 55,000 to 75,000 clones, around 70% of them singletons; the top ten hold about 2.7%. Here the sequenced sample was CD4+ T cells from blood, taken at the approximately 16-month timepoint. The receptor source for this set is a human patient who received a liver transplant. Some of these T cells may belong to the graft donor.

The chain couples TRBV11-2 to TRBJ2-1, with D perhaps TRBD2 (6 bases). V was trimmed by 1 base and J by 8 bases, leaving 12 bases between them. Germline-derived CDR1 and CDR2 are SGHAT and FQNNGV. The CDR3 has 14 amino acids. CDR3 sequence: CASSLGLAYDEQFF. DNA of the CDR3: TGTGCCAGCAGCTTAGGTCTAGCGTACGATGAGCAGTTCTTC.

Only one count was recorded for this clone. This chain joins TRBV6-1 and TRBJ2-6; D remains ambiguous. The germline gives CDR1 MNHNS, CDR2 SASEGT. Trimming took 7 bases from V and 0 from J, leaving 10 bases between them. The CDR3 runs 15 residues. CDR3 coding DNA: TGTGCCAGCAAGTGGCGGAGCTCTGGGGCCAACGTCCTGACTTTC. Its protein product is CASKWRSSGANVLTF.

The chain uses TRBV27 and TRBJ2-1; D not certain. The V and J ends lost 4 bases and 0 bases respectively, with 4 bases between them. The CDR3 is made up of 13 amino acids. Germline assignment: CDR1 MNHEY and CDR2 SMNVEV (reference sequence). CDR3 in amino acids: CASSSSSYNEQFF. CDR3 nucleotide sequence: TGTGCCAGCAGTTCGAGCTCCTACAATGAGCAGTTCTTC.

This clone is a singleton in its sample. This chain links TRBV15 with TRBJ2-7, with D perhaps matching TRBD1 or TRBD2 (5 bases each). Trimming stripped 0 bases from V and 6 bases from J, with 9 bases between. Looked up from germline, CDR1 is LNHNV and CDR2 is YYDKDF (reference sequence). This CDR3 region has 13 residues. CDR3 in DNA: TGTGCCACCAGCAGAGATCCCGGGGCCGAGCAGTACGTC. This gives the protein CATSRDPGAEQYV.

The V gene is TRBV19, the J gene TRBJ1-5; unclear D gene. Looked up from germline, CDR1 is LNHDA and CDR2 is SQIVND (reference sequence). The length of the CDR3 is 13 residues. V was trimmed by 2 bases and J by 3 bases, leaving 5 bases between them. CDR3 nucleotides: TGTGCCAGTAGTATAACCTTCAATCAGCCCCAGCATTTT. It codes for CASSITFNQPQHF.

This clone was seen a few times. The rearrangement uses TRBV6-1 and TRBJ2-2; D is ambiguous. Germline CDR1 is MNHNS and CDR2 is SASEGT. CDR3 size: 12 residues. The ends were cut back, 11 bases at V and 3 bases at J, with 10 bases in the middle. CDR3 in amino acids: CAGRGHTGELFF. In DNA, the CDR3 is TGTGCCGGTCGTGGGCACACCGGGGAGCTGTTTTTT.

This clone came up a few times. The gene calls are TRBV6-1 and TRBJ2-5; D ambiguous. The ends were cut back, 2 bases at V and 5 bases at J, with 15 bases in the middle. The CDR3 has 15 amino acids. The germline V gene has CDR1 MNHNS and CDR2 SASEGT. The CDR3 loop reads CASSEIVPTGETQYF. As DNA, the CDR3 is TGTGCCAGCAGTGAAATCGTACCGACCGGGGAGACCCAGTACTTC.

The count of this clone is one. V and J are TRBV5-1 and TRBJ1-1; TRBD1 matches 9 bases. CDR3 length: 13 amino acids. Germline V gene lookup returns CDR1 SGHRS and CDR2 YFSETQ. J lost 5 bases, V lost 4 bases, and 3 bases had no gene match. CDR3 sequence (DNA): TGCGCCAGCAGCCAACAGGGGGCGACTGAAGCTTTCTTT. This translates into CASSQQGATEAFF.